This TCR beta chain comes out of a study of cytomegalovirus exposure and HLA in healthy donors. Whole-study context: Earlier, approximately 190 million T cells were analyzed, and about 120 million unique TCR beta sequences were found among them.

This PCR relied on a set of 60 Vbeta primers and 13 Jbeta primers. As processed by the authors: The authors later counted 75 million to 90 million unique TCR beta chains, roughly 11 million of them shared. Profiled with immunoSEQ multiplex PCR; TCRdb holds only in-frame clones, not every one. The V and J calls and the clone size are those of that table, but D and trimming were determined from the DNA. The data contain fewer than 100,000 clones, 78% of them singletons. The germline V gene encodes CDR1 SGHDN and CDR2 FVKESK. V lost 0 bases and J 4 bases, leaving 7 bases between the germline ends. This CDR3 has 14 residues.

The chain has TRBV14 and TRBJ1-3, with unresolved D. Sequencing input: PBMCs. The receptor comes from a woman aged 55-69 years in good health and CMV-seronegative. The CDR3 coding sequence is TGTGCCAGCAGCCAAGATCAGAGGGGAAACACCATATATTTT. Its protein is CASSQDQRGNTIYF. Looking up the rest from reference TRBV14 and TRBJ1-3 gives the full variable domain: EAGVTQFPSHSVIEKGQTVTLRCDPISGHDNLYWYRRVMGKEIKFLLHFVKESKQDESGMPNNRFLAERTGGTYSTLKVQPAELEDSGVYFCASSQDQRGNTIYFGEGSWLTVV.